Each of the 27 T cell receptor beta chains below was sequenced from the same sample in a study of T-cell memory formation after mild COVID-19. TCRdb called the 5' RACE reads again in MiXCR, with one record for every CDR3 protein. The sample includes around 390,000 distinct CDR3 sequences, 16% of them seen just once. The sequenced sample consisted of PBMCs or a T cell subset sorted from them (not recorded which). The origin of the receptors is a man between 18 and 29 years old who had mild COVID-19 (a few samples of this study predate the infection). Cell type and time point are not known.

This clonotype appeared a single time. The V gene is TRBV11-3, the J gene TRBJ2-4; no definite D call. The V gene lost 2 bases and the J gene lost 2 bases, with 19 bases spanning the gap. The V gene's germline CDR1 is SGHNT and CDR2 YENEEA. The CDR3 covers 18 residues. The CDR3 region is CASSLLGRMGRPKNIQYF. For the CDR3, the DNA is TGTGCCAGCAGCTTATTGGGCAGGATGGGCAGGCCCAAAAACATTCAGTACTTC.

This clonotype was recorded once. The CDR3 DNA reads TGTGCCAGCAGCTTTCAAACTAGCGGGGTGAATGAGCAGTTCTTC. Its protein product is CASSFQTSGVNEQFF. This rearrangement joins TRBV5-4 to TRBJ2-1; 10 bases map to TRBD2. From germline, CDR1 is SGHNT and CDR2 YYREEE (reference sequence). J lost 7 bases, V lost 2 bases, and 6 bases had no gene match. The CDR3 is 15 amino acids.

The chain couples TRBV25-1 to TRBJ2-3; no definite D call. The CDR3 sequence is 12 residues long. V lost 4 bases to trimming and J lost 7 bases, with 9 bases between them. Germline CDR1 reads MGHDK; CDR2 reads SYGVNS. The CDR3 bases are TGTGCCAGCAGTGCGGCTCGATATACGCAGTATTTT. Translation: CASSAARYTQYF.

The table lists this clonotype with many counts. The chain couples TRBV7-2 to TRBJ1-1, with D hard to call. This CDR3 has 13 amino acids. V shed 3 bases and J shed 5 bases, with 10 bases lying between them. Per the germline V gene, CDR1 is SGHTA and CDR2 is FQGNSA. CDR3 in amino acids: CASSFMGSTEAFF. CDR3 DNA sequence: TGTGCCAGCAGCTTTATGGGGTCGACTGAAGCTTTCTTT.

This clonotype was detected a few times. The chain combines TRBV7-9 with TRBJ2-7; D perhaps matches TRBD2 (5 bases). The CDR3 extends over 11 amino acids. The germline V and J ends were trimmed by 5 bases and 9 bases, with 11 bases remaining between them. Per germline, CDR1 SEHNR and CDR2 FQNEAQ (reference sequence). CDR3 amino acids: CASSLLVAQYV. The CDR3 coding sequence is TGTGCCAGCAGCCTACTAGTCGCGCAGTACGTC.

The chain couples TRBV24-1 to TRBJ2-2, with D possibly TRBD1 on 5 matching bases. This CDR3 is 12 amino acids long. Germline loops: CDR1 KGHDR, CDR2 SFDVKD. Trimming shortened V by 4 bases and J by 13 bases, and 12 bases separated the two germline ends. CDR3 residues: CATSEQGYRLFF. For the CDR3, the DNA is TGTGCCACCAGTGAGCAGGGTTATCGGCTGTTTTTT.

The rearrangement links TRBV2 to TRBJ1-3; D not resolved. The CDR3 is 14 amino acids. Germline-derived CDR1 and CDR2 are SNHLY and FYNNEI. V shed 4 bases and J shed 4 bases, with 11 bases lying between them. The CDR3 loop is CASSAGRIGNTIYF. The CDR3, as DNA: TGTGCCAGCAGTGCGGGAAGGATCGGAAACACCATATATTTT.

This clonotype was recorded a few times. The chain combines TRBV11-2 with TRBJ2-3, with TRBD2 identical over 12 bases. V shed 5 bases and J 5 bases; nucleotides not matched to a gene: 8. Looked up from germline, CDR1 is SGHAT and CDR2 is FQNNGV. This CDR3 region has 16 residues. DNA for the CDR3: TGTGCCAGCAGCCCGATAGGACTAGCGGGAAAAGATACGCAGTATTTT. Protein sequence: CASSPIGLAGKDTQYF.

The sample holds many counts of this clonotype. This chain uses TRBV2 with TRBJ2-2; tentatively, D is TRBD2 (5 bases). Trimming removed 6 bases from V and 3 bases from J, with 8 bases in between. Germline lookup yields CDR1 SNHLY and CDR2 FYNNEI. The CDR3 totals 13 residues. The CDR3 sequence: CASSLDYTGELFF. In DNA form, the CDR3 reads TGTGCCAGCAGCCTGGACTACACCGGGGAGCTGTTTTTT.

This clonotype appeared a few times. The chain joins TRBV3-1 to TRBJ2-3; D unclear. In germline, CDR1 is LGHDT, CDR2 YNNKEL (reference sequence). The CDR3 totals 15 residues. Trimming shortened V by 6 bases and J by 1 base, and 14 bases separated the two germline ends. The CDR3 bases are TGTGCCAGCAGTCTCCTGGCGTACGGCACAGATACGCAGTATTTT. Residues: CASSLLAYGTDTQYF.

In its sample, this clonotype was seen many times. The chain couples TRBV5-1 to TRBJ2-1, with D maybe TRBD2 (5 bases). Trimming stripped 4 bases from V and 0 bases from J, with 5 bases between. This CDR3 comprises 13 residues. Per germline, CDR1 SGHRS and CDR2 YFSETQ. The CDR3 nucleotides read TGCGCCAGCAGCCGGGGCTCCTACAATGAGCAGTTCTTC. This encodes CASSRGSYNEQFF.

The rearrangement links TRBV5-1 to TRBJ2-1; D is ambiguous. This CDR3 spans 14 amino acids. Germline-derived CDR1 and CDR2 are SGHRS and YFSETQ. The V and J ends lost 4 bases and 3 bases respectively, with 11 bases between them. Here the CDR3 reads CASSDLGFYNEQFF. In DNA, the CDR3 is TGCGCCAGCAGCGACTTGGGTTTCTACAATGAGCAGTTCTTC.

The genes are TRBV7-2 and TRBJ2-3; 7 nucleotides line up with TRBD1. This CDR3 has 13 residues. The germline CDR1 and CDR2 sequences are SGHTA and FQGNSA. The V gene end was trimmed by 3 bases and the J gene end by 4 bases; junction bases not matched to a gene: 1. In DNA, the CDR3 is TGTGCCAGCAGCTTCCAGGGGGCAGATACGCAGTATTTT. The encoded protein is CASSFQGADTQYF.

The rearrangement joins TRBV7-2 to TRBJ2-6; D unresolved. The V gene's germline CDR1 is SGHTA and CDR2 FQGNSA. CDR3 length: 15 amino acids. Trimming removed 3 bases from V and 2 bases from J, with 8 bases in between. The chain's CDR3 is CASSLRRAGANVLTF. CDR3 sequence (DNA): TGTGCCAGCAGCTTGAGAAGGGCTGGGGCCAACGTCCTGACTTTC. Variable domain in full (rest from reference TRBV7-2 and TRBJ2-6): GAGVSQSPSNKVTEKGKDVELRCDPISGHTALYWYRQSLGQGLEFLIYFQGNSAPDKSGLPSDRFSAERTGGSVSTLTIQRTQQEDSAVYLCASSLRRAGANVLTFGAGSRLTVL.

The genes are TRBV4-1 and TRBJ2-2; 9 nucleotides align to TRBD2. Germline lookup yields CDR1 MGHRA and CDR2 YSYEKL. This CDR3 has 16 amino acids. V lost 3 bases, J lost 8 bases, and 10 bases stayed unmatched. The CDR3, as DNA: TGCGCCAGCAGCCAGCCTCAGGGACTAGCCGTTGGGGAGCTGTTTTTT. Translation gives CASSQPQGLAVGELFF.

The chain couples TRBV5-4 to TRBJ1-4; 8 bases map to TRBD1. The CDR3 length is 14 residues. Per the germline V gene, CDR1 is SGHNT and CDR2 is YYREEE (reference sequence). V lost 4 bases to trimming and J lost 5 bases; unmatched junction nucleotides: 4. The CDR3: CASSLGQANEKLFF. The CDR3, as DNA: TGTGCCAGCAGCCTGGGACAGGCCAATGAAAAACTGTTTTTT.

The chain uses TRBV4-1 and TRBJ2-7, with D possibly matching TRBD1 (5 bases). The CDR3 runs 13 residues. Trimming removed 0 bases at V and 6 bases at J, with 9 bases between. CDR1 is MGHRA, CDR2 YSYEKL, per germline. The CDR3: CASSQDLTAEQYV. The CDR3 nucleotides are TGCGCCAGCAGCCAAGATTTGACAGCCGAGCAGTACGTC.

The chain is built from TRBV7-9 and TRBJ2-3; 11 nucleotides agree with TRBD2. Per germline, CDR1 SEHNR and CDR2 FQNEAQ (reference sequence). Trimming at V came to 5 bases and at J to 7 bases, leaving 11 bases not matched to a gene. The CDR3 has 16 amino acids. CDR3 amino acids: CASSRAVAGGKNTQYF. The CDR3 DNA reads TGTGCCAGCAGCCGCGCGGTAGCGGGGGGGAAGAATACGCAGTATTTT. Full variable domain (remainder filled in from reference TRBV7-9 and TRBJ2-3): DTGVSQNPRHKITKRGQNVTFRCDPISEHNRLYWYRQTLGQGPEFLTYFQNEAQLEKSRLLSDRFSAERPKGSFSTLEIQRTEQGDSAMYLCASSRAVAGGKNTQYFGPGTRLTVL.

V is TRBV10-3 and J is TRBJ2-4; 8 nucleotides agree with TRBD1. V lost 8 bases to trimming and J lost 12 bases; unmatched junction nucleotides: 18. Germline lookup yields CDR1 ENHRY and CDR2 SYGVKD. The CDR3 contains 15 residues. The CDR3 nucleotides read TGTGCCATCGGCCCGGACAGGGAGCCCCGGAGGGGTCAGTACTTC. As protein: CAIGPDREPRRGQYF.

The table lists this clonotype with a few counts. The chain is built from TRBV19 and TRBJ2-2; either TRBD1 or TRBD2 may supply D (5 bases each). CDR1 is LNHDA, CDR2 SQIVND, per germline (reference sequence). The CDR3 length is 15 residues. Trimming pared 11 bases from V and 4 bases from J, leaving 20 bases between. As DNA, the CDR3 is TGTGCCGCAGCCAGCAGGGAGTTTCCCACCGGGGAGCTGTTTTTT. This encodes CAAASREFPTGELFF. The variable domain in full, with the rest retrieved from reference TRBV19 and TRBJ2-2, is DGGITQSPKYLFRKEGQNVTLSCEQNLNHDAMYWYRQDPGQGLRLIYYSQIVNDFQKGDIAEGYSVSREKKESFPLTVTSAQKNPTAFYLCAAASREFPTGELFFGEGSRLTVL.

This sequence joins TRBV3-1 and TRBJ2-1; TRBD2 aligns across 11 bases. The CDR3 is made up of 15 amino acids. J gave up 4 bases and V 6 bases, and 5 bases lay outside the gene matches. Germline V gene lookup returns CDR1 LGHDT and CDR2 YNNKEL (reference sequence). The CDR3 coding sequence is TGTGCCAGCAGGGACCTAGCGGGGGGTTACAATGAGCAGTTCTTC. Amino acids: CASRDLAGGYNEQFF.

There are a few counts of this clonotype. The chain combines TRBV12-3 or TRBV12-4 with TRBJ1-3; no firm D call. This CDR3 spans 12 amino acids. Trimming shortened V by 6 bases and J by 4 bases, and 7 bases separated the two germline ends. CDR3 amino acids: CASSRWGNTIYF. DNA for the CDR3: TGTGCCAGCAGCCGTTGGGGAAACACCATATATTTT.

The J gene is TRBJ2-2, the V gene TRBV7-3, with 8 nucleotides matching TRBD2. Germline-derived CDR1 and CDR2 are SGHTA and FQGTGA. J lost 5 bases, V lost 1 base, and 9 bases had no gene match. This CDR3 is built from 17 residues. This CDR3 reads CASSLIPRGGNTGELFF. DNA of the CDR3: TGTGCCAGCAGCTTAATCCCACGGGGGGGCAATACCGGGGAGCTGTTTTTT.

V gene TRBV19 combines with J gene TRBJ1-1; no clear D gene. Per the germline V gene, CDR1 is LNHDA and CDR2 is SQIVND (reference sequence). This CDR3 has 13 amino acids. V was trimmed by 7 bases and J by 3 bases, leaving 12 bases between them. This CDR3 reads CASNGYGDTEAFF. In nucleotides, the CDR3 is TGTGCCAGTAATGGATACGGGGACACTGAAGCTTTCTTT.

This clonotype was found a few times. V and J are TRBV11-2 and TRBJ2-5; a possible D gene is TRBD2 (7 bases). CDR1 SGHAT and CDR2 FQNNGV come from the germline V gene. The CDR3 is 15 amino acids. V lost 5 bases and J lost 4, with 17 bases in between. CDR3 in amino acids: CASSTVGGRGETQYF. CDR3 nucleotides: TGTGCCAGCAGCACCGTCGGGGGGCGGGGAGAGACCCAGTACTTC.

This clonotype appeared a few times. The gene calls are TRBV4-3 and TRBJ2-6; D is uncertain. V was cut by 0 bases and J by 9 bases, with 9 bases left in between. Germline lookup yields CDR1 LGHNA and CDR2 YSLEER. The CDR3 is made up of 14 amino acids. CDR3 coding DNA: TGCGCCAGCAGCCAAGAGTGGCGAGACAACGTCCTGACTTTC. Its protein product is CASSQEWRDNVLTF.

This clonotype was seen a few times. The chain joins TRBV6-1 to TRBJ2-7; D gene ambiguous. The CDR3 is made up of 11 amino acids. CDR1 and CDR2 (germline): MNHNS, SASEGT. V lost 8 bases and J 3 bases, leaving 8 bases between the germline ends. The CDR3, as DNA: TGTGCCAGCCGTGGAGTCTACGAGCAGTACTTC. This sequence encodes CASRGVYEQYF.